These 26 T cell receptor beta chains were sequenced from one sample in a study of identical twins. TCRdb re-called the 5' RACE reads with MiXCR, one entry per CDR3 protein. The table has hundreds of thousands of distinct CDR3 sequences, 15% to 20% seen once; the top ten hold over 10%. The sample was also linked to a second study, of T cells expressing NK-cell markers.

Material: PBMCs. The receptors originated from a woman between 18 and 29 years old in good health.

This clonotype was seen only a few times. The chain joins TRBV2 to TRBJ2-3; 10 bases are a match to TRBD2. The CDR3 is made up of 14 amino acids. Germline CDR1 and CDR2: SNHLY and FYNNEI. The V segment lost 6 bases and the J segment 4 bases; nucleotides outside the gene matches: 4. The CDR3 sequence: CASSKAGGADTQYF. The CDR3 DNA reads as TGTGCCAGCAGCAAAGCGGGAGGGGCAGATACGCAGTATTTT.

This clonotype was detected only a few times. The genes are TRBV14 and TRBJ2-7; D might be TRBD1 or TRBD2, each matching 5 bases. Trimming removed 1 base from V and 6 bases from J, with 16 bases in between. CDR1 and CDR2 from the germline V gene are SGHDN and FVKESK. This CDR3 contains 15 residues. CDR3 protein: CASSQAGLTSTEQYF. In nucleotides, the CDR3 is TGTGCCAGCAGCCAAGCGGGGCTCACGTCGACCGAGCAGTACTTC.

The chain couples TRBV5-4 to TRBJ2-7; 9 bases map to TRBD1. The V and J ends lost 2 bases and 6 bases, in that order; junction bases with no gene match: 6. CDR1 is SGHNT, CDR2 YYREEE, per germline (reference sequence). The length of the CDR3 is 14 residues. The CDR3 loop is CASSLPGQGFEQYF. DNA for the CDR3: TGTGCCAGCAGCTTACCGGGACAGGGTTTCGAGCAGTACTTC. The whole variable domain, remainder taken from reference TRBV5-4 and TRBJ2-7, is ETGVTQSPTHLIKTRGQQVTLRCSSQSGHNTVSWYQQALGQGPQFIFQYYREEENGRGNFPPRFSGLQFPNYSSELNVNALELDDSALYLCASSLPGQGFEQYFGPGTRLTVT.

The CDR3: CSAPRTGANYGYTF. CDR3 sequence (DNA): TGCAGTGCCCCGAGGACGGGAGCTAACTATGGCTACACCTTC. The V and J genes are TRBV20-1 and TRBJ1-2; D remains unclear. V was clipped by 6 bases and J by 0 bases, with 14 bases between them. Germline V gene lookup returns CDR1 DFQATT and CDR2 SNEGSKA (reference sequence). The CDR3 sequence is 14 residues long.

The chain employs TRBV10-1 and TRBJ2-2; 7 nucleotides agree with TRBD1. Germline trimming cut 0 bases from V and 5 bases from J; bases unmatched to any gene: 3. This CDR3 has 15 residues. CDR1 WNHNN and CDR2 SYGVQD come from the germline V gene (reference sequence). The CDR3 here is CASSESRGHTGELFF. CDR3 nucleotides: TGCGCCAGCAGTGAGTCAAGGGGGCATACCGGGGAGCTGTTTTTT.

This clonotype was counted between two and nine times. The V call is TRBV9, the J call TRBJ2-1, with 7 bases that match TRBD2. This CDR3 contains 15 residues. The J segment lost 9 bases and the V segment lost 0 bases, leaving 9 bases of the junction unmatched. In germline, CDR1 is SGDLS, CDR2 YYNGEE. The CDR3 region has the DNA TGTGCCAGCAGCGTAGTTTCGAGCGGGGAAGGTGAGCAGTTCTTC. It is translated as CASSVVSSGEGEQFF.

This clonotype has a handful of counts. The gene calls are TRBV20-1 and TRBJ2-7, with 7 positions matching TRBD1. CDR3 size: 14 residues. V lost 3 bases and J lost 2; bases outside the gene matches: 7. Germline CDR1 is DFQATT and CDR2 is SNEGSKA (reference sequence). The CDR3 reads CSASLQGSPYEQYF. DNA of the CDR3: TGCAGTGCTAGCTTACAGGGGAGTCCCTACGAGCAGTACTTC.

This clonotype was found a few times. The CDR3 DNA reads as TGCAGTGCTCCAGCCCTAGGGGCCTCTGGGGCCAACGTCCTGACTTTC. Its protein is CSAPALGASGANVLTF. The chain links TRBV20-1 to TRBJ2-6; a weak D match, TRBD1 (5 bases). V lost 5 bases to trimming and J lost 0 bases, with 14 bases between them. CDR1 is DFQATT, CDR2 SNEGSKA, per germline (reference sequence). This CDR3 comprises 16 residues.

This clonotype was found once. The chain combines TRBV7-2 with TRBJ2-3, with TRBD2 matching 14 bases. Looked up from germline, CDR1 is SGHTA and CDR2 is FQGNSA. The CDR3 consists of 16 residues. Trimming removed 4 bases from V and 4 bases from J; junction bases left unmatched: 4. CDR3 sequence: CASSSMGLAGADTQYF. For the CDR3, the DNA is TGTGCCAGCAGCTCCATGGGACTAGCGGGAGCAGATACGCAGTATTTT.

CDR3: CSAPSPGTGELFF. The CDR3 DNA reads as TGCAGTGCTCCCTCCCCTGGGACCGGGGAGCTGTTTTTT. This chain connects TRBV20-1 to TRBJ2-2; D gene ambiguous. Germline-derived CDR1 and CDR2 are DFQATT and SNEGSKA (reference sequence). CDR3 length: 13 residues. V was shortened by 5 bases and J by 5 bases, with 12 bases between the two germline ends.

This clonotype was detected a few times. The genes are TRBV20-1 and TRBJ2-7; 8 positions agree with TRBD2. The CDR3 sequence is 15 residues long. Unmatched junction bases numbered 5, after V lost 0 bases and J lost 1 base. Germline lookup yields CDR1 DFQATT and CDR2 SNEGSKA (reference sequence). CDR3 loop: CSARDPSGSSYEQYF. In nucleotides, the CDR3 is TGCAGTGCTAGAGATCCCAGCGGGAGTTCCTACGAGCAGTACTTC.

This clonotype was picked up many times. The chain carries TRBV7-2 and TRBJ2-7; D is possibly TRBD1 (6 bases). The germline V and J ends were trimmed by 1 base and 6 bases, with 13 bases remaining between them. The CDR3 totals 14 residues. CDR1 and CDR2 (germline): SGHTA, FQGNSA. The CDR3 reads CASSLVGQAPEQYF. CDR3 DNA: TGTGCCAGCAGCTTAGTGGGACAAGCACCCGAGCAGTACTTC.

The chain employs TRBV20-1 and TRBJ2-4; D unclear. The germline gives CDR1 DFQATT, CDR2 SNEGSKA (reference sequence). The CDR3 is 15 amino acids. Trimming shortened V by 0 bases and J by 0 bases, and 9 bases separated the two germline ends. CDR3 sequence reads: CSARDSRAAKNIQYF. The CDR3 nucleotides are TGCAGTGCTAGAGATAGCCGGGCAGCCAAAAACATTCAGTACTTC.

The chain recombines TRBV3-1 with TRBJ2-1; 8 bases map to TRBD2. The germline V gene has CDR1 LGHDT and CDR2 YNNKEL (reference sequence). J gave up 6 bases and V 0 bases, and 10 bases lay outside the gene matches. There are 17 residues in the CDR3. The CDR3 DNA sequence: TGTGCCAGCAGCCAAGATCGGGGACTAGGGTCAGGCAATGAGCAGTTCTTC. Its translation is CASSQDRGLGSGNEQFF.

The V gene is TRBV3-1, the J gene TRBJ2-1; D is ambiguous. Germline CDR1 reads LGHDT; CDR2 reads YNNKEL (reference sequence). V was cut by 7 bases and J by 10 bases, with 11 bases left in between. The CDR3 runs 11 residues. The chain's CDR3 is CASMGSTEQFF. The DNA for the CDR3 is TGTGCCAGCATGGGGTCGACGGAGCAGTTCTTC.

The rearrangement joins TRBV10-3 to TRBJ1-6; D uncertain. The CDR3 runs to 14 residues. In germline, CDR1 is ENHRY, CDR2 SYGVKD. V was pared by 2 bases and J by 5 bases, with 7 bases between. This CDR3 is CAISERRNNSPLHF. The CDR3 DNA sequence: TGTGCCATCAGTGAGCGGCGAAATAATTCACCCCTCCACTTT.

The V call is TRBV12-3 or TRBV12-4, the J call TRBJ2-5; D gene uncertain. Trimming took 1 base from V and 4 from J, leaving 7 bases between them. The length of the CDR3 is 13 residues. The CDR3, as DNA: TGTGCCAGCAGTTTAGAGATTCGAGAGACCCAGTACTTC. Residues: CASSLEIRETQYF.

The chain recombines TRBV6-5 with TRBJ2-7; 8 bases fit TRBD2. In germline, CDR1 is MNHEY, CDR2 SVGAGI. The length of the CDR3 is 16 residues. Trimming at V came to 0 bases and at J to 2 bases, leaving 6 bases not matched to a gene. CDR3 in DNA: TGTGCCAGCAGTTACTCCACTAGCGGTCCGACCTACGAGCAGTACTTC. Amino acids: CASSYSTSGPTYEQYF.

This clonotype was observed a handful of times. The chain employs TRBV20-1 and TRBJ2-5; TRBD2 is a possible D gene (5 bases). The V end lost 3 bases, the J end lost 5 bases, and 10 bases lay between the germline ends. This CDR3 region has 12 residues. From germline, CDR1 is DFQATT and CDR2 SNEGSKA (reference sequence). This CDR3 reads CSASFGVETQYF. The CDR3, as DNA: TGCAGTGCTAGTTTCGGGGTGGAGACCCAGTACTTC.

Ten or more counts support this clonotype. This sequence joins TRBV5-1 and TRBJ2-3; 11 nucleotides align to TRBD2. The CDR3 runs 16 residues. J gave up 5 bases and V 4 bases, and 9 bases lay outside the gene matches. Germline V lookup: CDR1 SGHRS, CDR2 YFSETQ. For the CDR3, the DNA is TGCGCCAGCAGCCCTAGACTAGCGGGGCACAGAGATACGCAGTATTTT. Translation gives CASSPRLAGHRDTQYF.

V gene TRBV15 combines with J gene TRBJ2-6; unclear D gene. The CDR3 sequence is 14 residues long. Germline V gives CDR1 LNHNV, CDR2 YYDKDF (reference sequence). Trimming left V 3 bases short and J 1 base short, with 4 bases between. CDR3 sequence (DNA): TGTGCCACCAGCAGGGCGTCTGGGGCCAACGTCCTGACTTTC. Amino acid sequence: CATSRASGANVLTF.

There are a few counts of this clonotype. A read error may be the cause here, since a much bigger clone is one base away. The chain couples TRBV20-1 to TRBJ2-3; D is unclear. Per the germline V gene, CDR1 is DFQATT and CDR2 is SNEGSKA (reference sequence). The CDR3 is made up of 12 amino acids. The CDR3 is CSAQLSTDTHYF. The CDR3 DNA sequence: TGCAGTGCCCAGCTTAGCACAGATACGCATTATTTT.

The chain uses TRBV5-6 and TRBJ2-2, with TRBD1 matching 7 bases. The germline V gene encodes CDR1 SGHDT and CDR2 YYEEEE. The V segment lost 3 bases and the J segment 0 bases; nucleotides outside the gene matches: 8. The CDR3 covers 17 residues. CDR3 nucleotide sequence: TGTGCCAGCAGCTCTCGGACAGGACAGACGAACACCGGGGAGCTGTTTTTT. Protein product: CASSSRTGQTNTGELFF.

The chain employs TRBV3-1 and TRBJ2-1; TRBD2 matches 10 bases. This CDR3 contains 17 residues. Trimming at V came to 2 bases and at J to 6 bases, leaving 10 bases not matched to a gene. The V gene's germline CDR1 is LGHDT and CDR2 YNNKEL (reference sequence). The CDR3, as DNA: TGTGCCAGCAGCCAAACAAAGGGGGCTAGCGGGAGCAATGAGCAGTTCTTC. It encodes CASSQTKGASGSNEQFF.

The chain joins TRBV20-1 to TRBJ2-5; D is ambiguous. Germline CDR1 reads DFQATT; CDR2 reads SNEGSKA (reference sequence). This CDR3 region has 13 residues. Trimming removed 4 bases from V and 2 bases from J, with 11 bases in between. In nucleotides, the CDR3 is TGCAGTGCTACCGGCCCCGAACAAGAGACCCAGTACTTC. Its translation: CSATGPEQETQYF.

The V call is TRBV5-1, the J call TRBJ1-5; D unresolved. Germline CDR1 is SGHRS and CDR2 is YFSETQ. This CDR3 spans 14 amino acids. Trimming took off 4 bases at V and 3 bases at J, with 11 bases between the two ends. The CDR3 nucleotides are TGCGCCAGCAGCCCAGGAGGCCTCAATCAGCCCCAGCATTTT. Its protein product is CASSPGGLNQPQHF.